This T cell receptor beta chain stems from a study of T cell responses to AZD1222 COVID-19 vaccine. Study-level results: Just a handful of AZD1222 recipients tested seropositive at baseline.

For this clone: No antigen is known for it.

Sequencing used immunoSEQ multiplex PCR; TCRdb keeps in-frame clones, though not all of them. Altogether about 110,000 clones are present, 70% to 90% being singletons, with the ten largest covering more than 15%. The sequencing used peripheral blood, collected on day 0 of AZD1222 vaccination. This TCR came from an adult in good health.

This chain's CDR3 is CATKYSGEAFF. In DNA, the CDR3 is TGTGCCACCAAGTACAGCGGTGAAGCTTTCTTT. V is TRBV24-1 and J is TRBJ1-1; D remains ambiguous. V dropped 8 bases and J dropped 7 bases, with 10 bases sitting between them. The germline V gene has CDR1 KGHDR and CDR2 SFDVKD. This CDR3 is 11 amino acids long.